The 7 T cell receptor beta chains in this list originate from one sample, sequenced in a study of cytomegalovirus exposure and HLA in healthy donors. PCR used 60 Vbeta primers and 13 Jbeta primers. Here immunoSEQ multiplex PCR was the method, and the copy in TCRdb shows in-frame clones only, minus some. The sample lists tens of thousands of clones; approximately 80% were seen once. Input material: PBMCs. Receptors originate from a male donor in good health and CMV-seronegative.

This sequence joins TRBV2 and TRBJ2-3, with TRBD2 identical over 13 bases. The CDR3 covers 15 residues. Germline CDR1 reads SNHLY; CDR2 reads FYNNEI. V shed 5 bases and J 7 bases; nucleotides not matched to a gene: 6. The DNA for the CDR3 is TGTGCCAGCAGTACCGGGACTAGCGGGGCCCATACGCAGTATTTT. Translation gives CASSTGTSGAHTQYF. Drawing the rest from reference TRBV2 and TRBJ2-3, the complete variable domain is EPEVTQTPSHQVTQMGQEVILRCVPISNHLYFYWYRQILGQKVEFLVSFYNNEISEKSEIFDDQFSVERPDGSNFTLKIRSTKLEDSAMYFCASSTGTSGAHTQYFGPGTRLTVL.

This chain joins TRBV7-3 and TRBJ2-4; 10 bases agree with TRBD1. V trimming: 5 bases; J trimming: 2 bases; junction bases outside the gene matches: 6. Germline V gene lookup returns CDR1 SGHTA and CDR2 FQGTGA. This CDR3 spans 16 amino acids. The CDR3 DNA reads as TGTGCCAGCAGCGCCGGACAGGGGGGGACCAAAAACATTCAGTACTTC. This codes for CASSAGQGGTKNIQYF. The entire variable domain, with the rest obtained from reference TRBV7-3 and TRBJ2-4, is as follows: GAGVSQTPSNKVTEKGKYVELRCDPISGHTALYWYRQSLGQGPEFLIYFQGTGAADDSGLPNDRFFAVRPEGSVSTLKIQRTERGDSAVYLCASSAGQGGTKNIQYFGAGTRLSVL.

This sequence joins TRBV5-1 and TRBJ2-5; 8 bases line up with TRBD1. In germline, CDR1 is SGHRS, CDR2 YFSETQ. This CDR3 is 15 amino acids long. The V segment lost 4 bases and the J segment 5 bases; nucleotides outside the gene matches: 10. CDR3 DNA: TGCGCCAGCAGCCCTGCCAGGGGACAGGAGGAGACCCAGTACTTC. Translation: CASSPARGQEETQYF. The whole variable domain, remainder taken from reference TRBV5-1 and TRBJ2-5, is KAGVTQTPRYLIKTRGQQVTLSCSPISGHRSVSWYQQTPGQGLQFLFEYFSETQRNKGNFPGRFSGRQFSNSRSEMNVSTLELGDSALYLCASSPARGQEETQYFGPGTRLLVL.

This chain connects TRBV7-2 to TRBJ1-1; 7 bases agree with TRBD1. The CDR3 contains 17 residues. Germline CDR1 is SGHTA and CDR2 is FQGNSA. V lost 7 bases to trimming and J lost 4 bases; unmatched junction nucleotides: 18. This CDR3 reads CASKLGPGTARGTEAFF. CDR3 DNA sequence: TGTGCCAGCAAACTCGGGCCCGGGACAGCAAGAGGCACTGAAGCTTTCTTT. Full variable domain (outside the CDR3, taken from reference TRBV7-2 and TRBJ1-1): GAGVSQSPSNKVTEKGKDVELRCDPISGHTALYWYRQSLGQGLEFLIYFQGNSAPDKSGLPSDRFSAERTGGSVSTLTIQRTQQEDSAVYLCASKLGPGTARGTEAFFGQGTRLTVV.

The V gene is TRBV5-4, the J gene TRBJ1-4, with TRBD1 as a possible D gene (5 bases). The CDR3 has 16 amino acids. Germline values: CDR1 SGHNT, CDR2 YYREEE (reference sequence). Trimming left V 2 bases short and J 12 bases short, with 23 bases between. CDR3 protein: CASSLPFGGTAGELFF. CDR3 nucleotide sequence: TGTGCCAGCAGCTTACCCTTTGGAGGGACTGCCGGAGAACTGTTTTTT.

CDR3 protein: CATSRDPGKTEAFF. The CDR3 DNA sequence: TGTGCCACCAGCAGAGATCCCGGGAAAACTGAAGCTTTCTTT. The V and J genes are TRBV15 and TRBJ1-1; D is unclear. Germline loops: CDR1 LNHNV, CDR2 YYDKDF (reference sequence). V lost 0 bases to trimming and J lost 5 bases, with 10 bases between them. This CDR3 contains 14 residues.

This chain uses TRBV25-1 with TRBJ2-5; TRBD2 matches at 8 bases. Per the germline V gene, CDR1 is MGHDK and CDR2 is SYGVNS. This CDR3 is built from 13 residues. V lost 6 bases to trimming and J lost 4 bases; unmatched junction nucleotides: 4. This CDR3 is CASRKTSAETQYF. CDR3 DNA sequence: TGTGCCAGCAGGAAGACTAGCGCAGAGACCCAGTACTTC.